Given below is one TCR beta chain in context. This sample was included in a study of blood T cells in healthy people across ages. On the study more broadly: Template switching picked up about one barcoded beta molecule for each two T cells.

Germline trimming cut 4 bases from V and 1 base from J; bases unmatched to any gene: 6. This CDR3 region has 16 residues. Germline V gene lookup returns CDR1 SNHLY and CDR2 FYNNEI. Combining a sample-barcoded 5' primer with a J-beta primer mix, a second PCR ran for about 7 to 12 cycles. Each TCR beta cDNA got a 12-nucleotide random molecular identifier. TCRdb called the 5' RACE reads again in MiXCR, with one record for every CDR3 protein. The table shows under 800,000 distinct CDR3 sequences, with roughly 45% occurring only once. The V call is TRBV2, the J call TRBJ2-2, with 7 bases identical to TRBD1. Sequenced input: blood. The clonotype originates from a woman aged 55-70 years in good health. The CDR3 sequence is CASSVLAGGNTGELFF. In DNA form, the CDR3 reads TGTGCCAGCAGTGTTTTGGCAGGGGGGAACACCGGGGAGCTGTTTTTT.